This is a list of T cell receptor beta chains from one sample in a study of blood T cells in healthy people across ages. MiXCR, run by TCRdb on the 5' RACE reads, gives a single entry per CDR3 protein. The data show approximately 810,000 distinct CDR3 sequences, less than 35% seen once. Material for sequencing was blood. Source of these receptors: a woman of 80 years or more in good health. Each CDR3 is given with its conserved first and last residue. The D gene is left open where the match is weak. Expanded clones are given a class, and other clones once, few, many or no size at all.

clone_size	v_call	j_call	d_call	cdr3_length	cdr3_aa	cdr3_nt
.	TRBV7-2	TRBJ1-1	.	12	CASSSVHSEAFF	TGTGCCAGCAGCTCAGTTCATTCCGAAGCTTTCTTT
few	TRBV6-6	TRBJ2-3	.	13	CAGSGHQTDTQYF	TGTGCCGGCTCGGGACATCAAACAGATACGCAGTATTTT
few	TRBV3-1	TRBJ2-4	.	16	CASSQDGGRCDVIQYF	TGTGCCAGCAGCCAAGATGGGGGCAGGTGCGACGTCATTCAGTACTTC
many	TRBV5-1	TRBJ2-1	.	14	CASSPGRGDTEQFF	TGCGCCAGCAGCCCCGGAAGAGGGGACACCGAGCAGTTCTTC
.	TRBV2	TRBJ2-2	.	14	CASSETGVTGELFF	TGTGCCAGCAGTGAAACGGGGGTGACCGGGGAGCTGTTTTTT
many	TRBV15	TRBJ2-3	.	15	CATSREVSSTDTQYF	TGTGCCACCAGCAGAGAAGTTTCTAGCACAGATACGCAGTATTTT
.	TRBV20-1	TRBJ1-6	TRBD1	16	CSARDLGTGGISPLHF	TGCAGTGCTAGAGATCTCGGGACAGGGGGTATCTCACCCCTCCACTTT
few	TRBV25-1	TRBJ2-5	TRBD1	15	CASSEFRQGKETQYF	TGTGCCAGCAGTGAATTCCGACAGGGGAAAGAGACCCAGTACTTC
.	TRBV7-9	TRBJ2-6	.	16	CASSLGLFSGANVLTF	TGTGCCAGCAGCTTAGGATTGTTCTCTGGGGCCAACGTCCTGACTTTC
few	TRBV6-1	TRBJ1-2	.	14	CASNAILPSYGYTF	TGTGCCAGCAACGCCATCCTTCCATCATATGGCTACACCTTC
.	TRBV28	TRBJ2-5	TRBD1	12	CASSLQGDPRYF	TGTGCCAGCAGTTTGCAGGGGGATCCGCGGTACTTC
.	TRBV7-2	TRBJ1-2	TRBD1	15	CASSMTSGQNYGYTF	TGTGCCAGCAGCATGACCTCGGGACAGAACTATGGCTACACCTTC
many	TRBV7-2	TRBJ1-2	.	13	CASSLLGRTGYTF	TGTGCCAGCAGCTTATTGGGACGGACTGGCTACACCTTC
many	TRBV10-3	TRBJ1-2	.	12	CAISGQDYGYTF	TGTGCCATCAGTGGACAGGACTATGGCTACACCTTC
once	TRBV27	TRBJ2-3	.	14	CASSSLGAPDTQYF	TGTGCCAGCAGTTCCTTAGGGGCACCAGATACGCAGTATTTT
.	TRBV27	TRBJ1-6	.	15	CASSVLGRDNSPLHF	TGTGCCAGCAGTGTTCTGGGGCGGGATAATTCACCCCTCCACTTT
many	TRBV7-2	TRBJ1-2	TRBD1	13	CASSSKGATGYTF	TGTGCCAGCAGCTCTAAGGGGGCGACCGGCTACACCTTC
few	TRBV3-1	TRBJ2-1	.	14	CASTPTENYNEQFF	TGTGCCAGCACCCCGACAGAGAACTACAATGAGCAGTTCTTC
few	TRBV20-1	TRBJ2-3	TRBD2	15	CSARKRGAVTDTQYF	TGCAGTGCTAGAAAGCGGGGTGCAGTCACAGATACGCAGTATTTT
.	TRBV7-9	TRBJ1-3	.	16	CASSTPGAAAGNTIYF	TGTGCCAGCAGCACACCTGGGGCAGCCGCTGGAAACACCATATATTTT
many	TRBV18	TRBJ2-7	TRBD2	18	CASSPSGTSGGRSYEQYF	TGTGCCAGCTCACCATCCGGGACTAGCGGGGGGCGCTCCTACGAGCAGTACTTC
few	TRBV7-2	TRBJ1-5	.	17	CASSLASGIHSNQPQHF	TGTGCCAGCAGCTTAGCTTCAGGGATCCATAGCAATCAGCCCCAGCATTTT
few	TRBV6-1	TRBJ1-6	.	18	CASSPTSVASSYNSPLHF	TGTGCCAGCAGCCCGACCTCGGTCGCGAGCTCCTATAATTCACCCCTCCACTTT